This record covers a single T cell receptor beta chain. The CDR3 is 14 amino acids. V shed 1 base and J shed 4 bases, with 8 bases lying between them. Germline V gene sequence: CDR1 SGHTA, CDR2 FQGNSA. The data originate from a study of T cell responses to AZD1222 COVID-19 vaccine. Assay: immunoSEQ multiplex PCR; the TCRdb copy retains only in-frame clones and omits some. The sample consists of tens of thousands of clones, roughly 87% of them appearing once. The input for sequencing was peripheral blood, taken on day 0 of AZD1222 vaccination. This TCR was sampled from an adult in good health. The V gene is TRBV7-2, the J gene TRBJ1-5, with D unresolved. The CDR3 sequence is CASSLVSRNQPQHF. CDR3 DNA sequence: TGTGCCAGCAGCTTAGTGTCGAGGAATCAGCCCCAGCATTTT.